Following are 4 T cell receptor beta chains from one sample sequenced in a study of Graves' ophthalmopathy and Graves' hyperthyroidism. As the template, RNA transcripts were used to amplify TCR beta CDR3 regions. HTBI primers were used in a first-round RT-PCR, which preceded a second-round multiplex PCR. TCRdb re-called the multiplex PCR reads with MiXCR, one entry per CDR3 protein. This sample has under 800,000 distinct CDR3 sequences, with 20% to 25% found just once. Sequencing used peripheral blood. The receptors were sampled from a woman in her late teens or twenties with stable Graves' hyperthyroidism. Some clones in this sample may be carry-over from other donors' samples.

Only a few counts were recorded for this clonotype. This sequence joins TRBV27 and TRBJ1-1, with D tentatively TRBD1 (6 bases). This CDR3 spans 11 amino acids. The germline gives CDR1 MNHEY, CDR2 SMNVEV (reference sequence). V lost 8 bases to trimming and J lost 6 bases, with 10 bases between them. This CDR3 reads CASVRGPEAFF. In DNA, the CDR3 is TGTGCCAGCGTCCGGGGGCCTGAAGCTTTCTTT.

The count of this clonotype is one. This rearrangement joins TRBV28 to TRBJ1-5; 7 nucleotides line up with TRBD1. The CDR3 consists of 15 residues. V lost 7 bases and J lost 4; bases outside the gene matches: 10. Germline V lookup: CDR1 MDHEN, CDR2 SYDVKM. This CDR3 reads CASNTNRGPNQPQHF. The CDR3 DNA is TGTGCCAGCAATACTAACAGGGGTCCTAATCAGCCCCAGCATTTT.

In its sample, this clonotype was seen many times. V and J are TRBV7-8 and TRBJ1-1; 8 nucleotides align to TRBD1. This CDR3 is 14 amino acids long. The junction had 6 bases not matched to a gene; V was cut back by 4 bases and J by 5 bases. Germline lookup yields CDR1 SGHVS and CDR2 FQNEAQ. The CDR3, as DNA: TGTGCCAGCAGCTCAGAGGACAGGGTAACTGAAGCTTTCTTT. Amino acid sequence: CASSSEDRVTEAFF.

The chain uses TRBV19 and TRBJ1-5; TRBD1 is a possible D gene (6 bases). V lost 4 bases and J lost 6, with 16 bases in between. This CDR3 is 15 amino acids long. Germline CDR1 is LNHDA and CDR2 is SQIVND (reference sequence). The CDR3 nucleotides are TGTGCCAGTAGTAAAGGCATACAGGGATTTCAGCCCCAGCATTTT. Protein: CASSKGIQGFQPQHF.